Many counts were recorded for the clone carrying this T cell receptor beta chain. These data originate in a study of metastatic and nonmetastatic thyroid tumors. This CDR3 spans 15 amino acids. Trimming took 0 bases from V and 7 from J, leaving 12 bases between them. Germline assignment: CDR1 MGHDK and CDR2 SYGVNS. Prior to thyroid surgery, none of the patients had received any treatment. TCRdb re-clonotyped the PCR reads via MiXCR. This table has over 20,000 clones, more than 10% appearing once. The material sequenced was blood. The receptor comes from a male donor with papillary thyroid cancer or a benign thyroid nodule (not recorded which). Some clones in this sample may be carry-over from other donors' samples. The genes are TRBV25-1 and TRBJ2-2; TRBD2 is a possible D gene (5 bases). The CDR3 protein is CASSEYLRVGGELFF. The CDR3 region has the DNA TGTGCCAGCAGTGAATATTTGAGGGTGGGCGGGGAGCTGTTTTTT.